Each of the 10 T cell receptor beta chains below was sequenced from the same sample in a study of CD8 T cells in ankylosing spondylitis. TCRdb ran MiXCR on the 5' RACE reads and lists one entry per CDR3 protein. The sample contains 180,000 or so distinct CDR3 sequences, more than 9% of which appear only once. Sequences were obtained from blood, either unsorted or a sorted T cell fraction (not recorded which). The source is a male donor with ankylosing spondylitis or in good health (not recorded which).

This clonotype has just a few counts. The CDR3 nucleotides read TGCAGTGCTAGCGCGGGACTAGCGGGAGGGACGACCAATGAGCAGTTCTTC. This translates into CSASAGLAGGTTNEQFF. The rearrangement joins TRBV20-1 to TRBJ2-1; 16 bases line up with TRBD2. This CDR3 spans 17 amino acids. Germline CDR1 reads DFQATT; CDR2 reads SNEGSKA (reference sequence). Unmatched junction bases numbered 8, after V lost 3 bases and J lost 6 bases.

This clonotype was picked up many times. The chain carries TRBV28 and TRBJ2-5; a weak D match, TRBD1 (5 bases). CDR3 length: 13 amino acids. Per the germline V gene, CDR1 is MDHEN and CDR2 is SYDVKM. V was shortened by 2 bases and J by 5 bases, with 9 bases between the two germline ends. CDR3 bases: TGTGCCAGCAGTTTAACAGGACCGGAGACCCAGTACTTC. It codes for CASSLTGPETQYF.

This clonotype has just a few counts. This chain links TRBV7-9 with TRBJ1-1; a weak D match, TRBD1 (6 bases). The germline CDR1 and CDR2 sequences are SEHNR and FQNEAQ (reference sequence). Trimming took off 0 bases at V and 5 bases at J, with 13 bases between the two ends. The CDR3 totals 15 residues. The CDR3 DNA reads TGTGCCAGCAGCTTAGCGCTAGGGGGAAGGACTGAAGCTTTCTTT. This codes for CASSLALGGRTEAFF.

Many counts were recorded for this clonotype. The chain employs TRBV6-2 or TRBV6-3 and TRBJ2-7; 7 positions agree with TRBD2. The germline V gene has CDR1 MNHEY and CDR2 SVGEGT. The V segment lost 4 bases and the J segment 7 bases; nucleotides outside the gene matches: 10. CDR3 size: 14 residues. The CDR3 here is CASSSSGDGSEQYF. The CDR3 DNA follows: TGTGCCAGCAGTTCCAGCGGGGACGGATCTGAGCAGTACTTC.

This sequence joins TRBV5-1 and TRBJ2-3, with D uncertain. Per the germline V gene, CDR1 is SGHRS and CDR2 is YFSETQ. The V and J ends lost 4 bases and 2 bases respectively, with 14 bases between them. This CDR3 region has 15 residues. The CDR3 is CASSPPLADTDTQYF. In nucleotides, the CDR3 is TGCGCCAGCAGCCCGCCCTTGGCGGACACAGATACGCAGTATTTT.

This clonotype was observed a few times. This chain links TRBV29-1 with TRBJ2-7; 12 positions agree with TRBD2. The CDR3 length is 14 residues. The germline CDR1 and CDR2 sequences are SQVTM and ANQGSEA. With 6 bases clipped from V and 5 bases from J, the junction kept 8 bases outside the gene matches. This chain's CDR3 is CSVLAGGPSDEQYF. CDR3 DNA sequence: TGCAGCGTCCTAGCGGGAGGGCCGTCTGACGAGCAGTACTTC.

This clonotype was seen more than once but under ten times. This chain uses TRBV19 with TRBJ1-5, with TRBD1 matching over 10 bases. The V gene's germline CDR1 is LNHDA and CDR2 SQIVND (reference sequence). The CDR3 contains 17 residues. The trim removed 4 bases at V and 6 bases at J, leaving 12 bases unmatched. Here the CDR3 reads CASSTILHRTGGQPQHF. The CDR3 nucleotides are TGTGCCAGTAGTACGATTCTCCATAGGACAGGGGGTCAGCCCCAGCATTTT.

The CDR3 is CSASTVINEKLFF. The CDR3 nucleotides read TGCAGTGCTAGCACAGTCATAAATGAAAAACTGTTTTTT. This chain links TRBV20-1 with TRBJ1-4; D remains unclear. From germline, CDR1 is DFQATT and CDR2 SNEGSKA (reference sequence). The CDR3 has 13 amino acids. The V end was cut by 3 bases, the J end by 5 bases, with 10 bases between.

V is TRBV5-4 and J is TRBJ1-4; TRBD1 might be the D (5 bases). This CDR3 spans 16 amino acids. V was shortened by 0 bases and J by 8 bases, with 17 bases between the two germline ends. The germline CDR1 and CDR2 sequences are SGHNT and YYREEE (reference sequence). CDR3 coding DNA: TGTGCCAGCAGCTTGGCCATCGGGGGAATAAGGGAAAAACTGTTTTTT. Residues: CASSLAIGGIREKLFF.

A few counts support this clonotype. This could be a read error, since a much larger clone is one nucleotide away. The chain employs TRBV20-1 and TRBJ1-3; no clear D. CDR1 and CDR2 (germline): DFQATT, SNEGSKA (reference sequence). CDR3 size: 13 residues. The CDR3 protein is CSTREMGGNTIYF. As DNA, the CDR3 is TGCAGTACTAGAGAGATGGGAGGAAACACCATATATTTT.